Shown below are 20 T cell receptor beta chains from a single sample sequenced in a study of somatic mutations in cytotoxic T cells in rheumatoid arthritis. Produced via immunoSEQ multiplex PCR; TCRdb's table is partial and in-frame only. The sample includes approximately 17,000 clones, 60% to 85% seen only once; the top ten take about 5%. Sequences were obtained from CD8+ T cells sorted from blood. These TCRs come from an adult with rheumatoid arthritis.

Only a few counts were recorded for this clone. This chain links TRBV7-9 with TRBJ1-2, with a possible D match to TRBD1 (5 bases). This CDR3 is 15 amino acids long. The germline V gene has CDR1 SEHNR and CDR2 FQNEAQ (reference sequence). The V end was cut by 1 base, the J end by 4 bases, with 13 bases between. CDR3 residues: CASSLDVGEGYGYTF. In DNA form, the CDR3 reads TGTGCCAGCAGCTTAGACGTAGGGGAAGGCTATGGCTACACCTTC.

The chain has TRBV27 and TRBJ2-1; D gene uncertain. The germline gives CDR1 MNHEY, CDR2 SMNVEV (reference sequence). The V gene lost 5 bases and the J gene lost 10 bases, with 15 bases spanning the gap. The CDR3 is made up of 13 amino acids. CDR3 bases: TGTGCCAGCAGTCCCCCCTTGGGTTTGGAGCAGTTCTTC. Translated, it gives CASSPPLGLEQFF.

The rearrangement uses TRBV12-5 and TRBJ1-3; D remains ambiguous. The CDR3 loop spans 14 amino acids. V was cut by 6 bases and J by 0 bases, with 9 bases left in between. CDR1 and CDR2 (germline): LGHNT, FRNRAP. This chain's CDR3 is CASGEVYSGNTIYF. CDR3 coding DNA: TGTGCTAGTGGGGAAGTCTACTCTGGAAACACCATATATTTT. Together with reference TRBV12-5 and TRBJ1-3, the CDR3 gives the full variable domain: DARVTQTPRHKVTEMGQEVTMRCQPILGHNTVFWYRQTMMQGLELLAYFRNRAPLDDSGMPKDRFSAEMPDATLATLKIQPSEPRDSAVYFCASGEVYSGNTIYFGEGSWLTVV.

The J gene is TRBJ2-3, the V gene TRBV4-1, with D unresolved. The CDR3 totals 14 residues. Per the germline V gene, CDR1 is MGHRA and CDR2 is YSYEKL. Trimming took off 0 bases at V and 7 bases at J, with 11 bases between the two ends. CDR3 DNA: TGCGCCAGCAGCCAAGACCAGTCAGCATATACGCAGTATTTT. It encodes CASSQDQSAYTQYF.

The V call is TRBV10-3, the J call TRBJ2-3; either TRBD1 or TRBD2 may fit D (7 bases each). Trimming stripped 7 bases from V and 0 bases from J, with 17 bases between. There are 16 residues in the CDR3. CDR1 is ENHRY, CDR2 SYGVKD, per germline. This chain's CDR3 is CAIMSGGGSSTDTQYF. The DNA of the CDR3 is TGTGCCATCATGTCAGGGGGGGGTTCAAGCACAGATACGCAGTATTTT.

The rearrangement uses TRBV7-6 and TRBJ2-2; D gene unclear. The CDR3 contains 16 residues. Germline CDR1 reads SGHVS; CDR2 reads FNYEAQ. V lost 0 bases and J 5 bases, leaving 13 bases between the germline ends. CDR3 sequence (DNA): TGTGCCAGCAGCTTAGCGCGATGGGGTGAAACCGGGGAGCTGTTTTTT. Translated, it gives CASSLARWGETGELFF.

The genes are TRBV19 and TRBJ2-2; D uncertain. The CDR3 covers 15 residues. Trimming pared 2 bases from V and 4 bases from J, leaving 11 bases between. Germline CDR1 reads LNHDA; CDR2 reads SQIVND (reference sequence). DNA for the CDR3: TGTGCCAGTAGTATAACCTATGCAGCCACCGGGGAGCTGTTTTTT. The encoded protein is CASSITYAATGELFF.

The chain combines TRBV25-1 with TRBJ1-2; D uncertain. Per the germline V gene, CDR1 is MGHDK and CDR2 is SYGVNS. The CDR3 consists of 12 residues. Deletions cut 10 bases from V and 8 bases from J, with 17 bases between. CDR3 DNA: TGTGCCACCCTAACCGGAGGCGTGGGCTACACCTTC. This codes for CATLTGGVGYTF.

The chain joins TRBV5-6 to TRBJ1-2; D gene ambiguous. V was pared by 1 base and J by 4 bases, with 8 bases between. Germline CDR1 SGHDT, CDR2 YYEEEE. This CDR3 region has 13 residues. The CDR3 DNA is TGTGCCAGCAGCTTGAGGTTAGCCTATGGCTACACCTTC. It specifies CASSLRLAYGYTF.

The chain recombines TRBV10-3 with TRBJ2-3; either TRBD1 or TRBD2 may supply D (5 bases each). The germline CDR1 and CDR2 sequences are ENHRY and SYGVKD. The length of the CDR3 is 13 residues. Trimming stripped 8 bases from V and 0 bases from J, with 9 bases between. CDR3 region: CAIRDGSTDTQYF. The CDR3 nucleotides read TGTGCCATCCGGGACGGCAGCACAGATACGCAGTATTTT.

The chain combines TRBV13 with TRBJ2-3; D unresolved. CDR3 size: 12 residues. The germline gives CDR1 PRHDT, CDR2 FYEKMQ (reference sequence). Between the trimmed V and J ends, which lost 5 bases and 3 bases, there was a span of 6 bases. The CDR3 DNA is TGTGCCAGCAGCCCTGGGACAGATACGCAGTATTTT. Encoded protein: CASSPGTDTQYF.

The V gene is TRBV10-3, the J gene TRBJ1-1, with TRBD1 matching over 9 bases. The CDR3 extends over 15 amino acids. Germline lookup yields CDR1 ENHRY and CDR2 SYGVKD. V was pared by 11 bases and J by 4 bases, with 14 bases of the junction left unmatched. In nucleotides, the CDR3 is TGTGCCGTACGCACATACAGGGGGCTCAGCACTGAAGCTTTCTTT. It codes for CAVRTYRGLSTEAFF.

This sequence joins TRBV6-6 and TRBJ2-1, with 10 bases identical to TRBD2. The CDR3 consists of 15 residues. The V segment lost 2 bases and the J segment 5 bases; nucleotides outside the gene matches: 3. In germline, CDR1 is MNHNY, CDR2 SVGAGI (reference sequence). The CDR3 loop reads CASSYAAGGNNEQFF. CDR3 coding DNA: TGTGCCAGCAGTTACGCAGCGGGGGGGAACAATGAGCAGTTCTTC.

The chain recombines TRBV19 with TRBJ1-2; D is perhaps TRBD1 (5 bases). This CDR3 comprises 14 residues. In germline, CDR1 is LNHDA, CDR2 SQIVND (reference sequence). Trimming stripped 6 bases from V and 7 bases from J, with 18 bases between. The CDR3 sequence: CASSLRGAGLGYTF. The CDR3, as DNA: TGTGCCAGTAGCCTCCGGGGTGCAGGGCTTGGCTACACCTTC.

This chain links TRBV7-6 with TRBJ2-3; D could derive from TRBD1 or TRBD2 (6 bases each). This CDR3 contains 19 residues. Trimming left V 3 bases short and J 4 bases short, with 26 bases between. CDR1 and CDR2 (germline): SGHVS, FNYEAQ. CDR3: CASSLNPPTGTFAPDTQYF. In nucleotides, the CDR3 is TGTGCCAGCAGCTTGAATCCCCCTACAGGGACTTTTGCCCCAGATACGCAGTATTTT.

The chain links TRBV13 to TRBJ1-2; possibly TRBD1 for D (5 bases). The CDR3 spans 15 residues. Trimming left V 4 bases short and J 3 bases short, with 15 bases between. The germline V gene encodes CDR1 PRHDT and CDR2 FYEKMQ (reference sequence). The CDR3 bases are TGTGCCAGCAGCTGGGACGCCCAGCGGCACTATGGCTACACCTTC. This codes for CASSWDAQRHYGYTF.

Written as DNA, the CDR3 is TGTGCCAGCAGCGTAGGTCCAGGGGAAGAGACCCAGTACTTC. As protein: CASSVGPGEETQYF. V and J are TRBV9 and TRBJ2-5; the D gene is possibly TRBD1 (6 bases). CDR1 is SGDLS and CDR2 is YYNGEE in the germline V gene. Trimming removed 0 bases from V and 3 bases from J, with 9 bases in between. This CDR3 spans 14 amino acids.

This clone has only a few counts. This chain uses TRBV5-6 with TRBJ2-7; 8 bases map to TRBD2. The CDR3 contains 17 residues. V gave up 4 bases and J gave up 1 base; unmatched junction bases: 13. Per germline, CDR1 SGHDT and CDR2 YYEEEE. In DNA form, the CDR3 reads TGTGCCAGCAGCCGCGCACGGGGGGGCGTCGATTCCTACGAGCAGTACTTC. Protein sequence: CASSRARGGVDSYEQYF.

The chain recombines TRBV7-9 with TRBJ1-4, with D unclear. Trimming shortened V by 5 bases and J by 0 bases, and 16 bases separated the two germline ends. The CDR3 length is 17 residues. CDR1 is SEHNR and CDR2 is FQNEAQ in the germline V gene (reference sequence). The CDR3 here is CASSPVVRAPTNEKLFF. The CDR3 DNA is TGTGCCAGCAGCCCAGTAGTGAGGGCCCCAACTAATGAAAAACTGTTTTTT.

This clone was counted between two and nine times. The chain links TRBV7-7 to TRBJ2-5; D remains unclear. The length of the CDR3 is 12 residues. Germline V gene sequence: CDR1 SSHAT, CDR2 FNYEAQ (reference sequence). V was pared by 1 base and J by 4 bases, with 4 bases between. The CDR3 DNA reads TGTGCCAGCAGCTTAGTTCGAGAGACCCAGTACTTC. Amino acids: CASSLVRETQYF.